The present TCR beta chain was sequenced within a study of T cell changes during pregnancy in multiple sclerosis. This clone was found a few times. Clones were sequenced by immunoSEQ multiplex PCR, and TCRdb holds only the in-frame ones, with some missing. This sample has some 57,000 clones, with 91% found just once. There are 14 residues in the CDR3. Germline CDR1 reads SEHNR; CDR2 reads FQNEAQ (reference sequence). Trimming took off 1 base at V and 5 bases at J, with 11 bases between the two ends. The gene calls are TRBV7-9 and TRBJ1-1, with a possible D match to TRBD1 (5 bases). Specimen: CD4+ T cells from peripheral blood mononuclear cells, collected after pregnancy. The source is a female donor in good health, enrolled as a control in a pregnancy study. The CDR3 sequence: CASSLDRGRTEAFF. CDR3 DNA sequence: TGTGCCAGCAGCTTAGATAGGGGTCGGACTGAAGCTTTCTTT.